Presented here are 3 T cell receptor beta chains from one specimen sequenced in a study of identical twins. TCRdb redid the calling of the 5' RACE reads with MiXCR, one entry per CDR3 protein. The data contain hundreds of thousands of distinct CDR3 sequences, about 9.4% of them singletons. These data were also reused for a study on yellow fever vaccine responses in identical twins.

The specimen was PBMCs. These receptors originate from a woman younger than 30 in good health.

This clonotype has ten or more counts. V and J are TRBV15 and TRBJ2-3, with 9 bases lining up with TRBD1. The germline V gene encodes CDR1 LNHNV and CDR2 YYDKDF (reference sequence). Trimming cost V 3 bases and J 2 bases; bases outside gene matches: 6. This CDR3 spans 16 amino acids. As DNA, the CDR3 is TGTGCCACCAGCAGGGGGGACAGGGATTCCACAGATACGCAGTATTTT. Encoded protein: CATSRGDRDSTDTQYF.

This clonotype was counted a few times. V usage is TRBV9 and J usage is TRBJ2-1, with TRBD2 as a possible D gene (7 bases). The CDR3 totals 15 residues. The germline V gene encodes CDR1 SGDLS and CDR2 YYNGEE. V was pared by 2 bases and J by 4 bases, with 13 bases between. The CDR3 coding sequence is TGTGCCAGCAGCGTTGCGGGGGCCGAATACAATGAGCAGTTCTTC. Its protein is CASSVAGAEYNEQFF.

Points on this clonotype: A much larger clone lies one base from this, so it may be a read error. This chain connects TRBV29-1 to TRBJ2-7, with TRBD1 as a possible D gene (5 bases). CDR3 length equals 11 residues. The germline V gene encodes CDR1 SQVTM and CDR2 ANQGSEA. V was shortened by 4 bases and J by 2 bases, with 6 bases between the two germline ends. The CDR3 nucleotides are TGCAGCGTTGTGGACACCTACGAGCAGTACTTC. It is translated as CSVVDTYEQYF.